What follows are 14 T cell receptor beta chains derived from one specimen sequenced in a study of T cells in localized non-small cell lung cancer. Assay used: immunoSEQ multiplex PCR; TCRdb lists only in-frame clones, some missing. This sample has fewer than 1,900 clones, with 29% found just once. Sequences were derived from normal lung tissue next to the tumor, sampled before any cancer treatment. Every receptor here comes from a man aged 35 to 69 with stage I lung adenocarcinoma.

The rearrangement links TRBV19 to TRBJ1-4; D is unclear. Between the trimmed V and J ends, which lost 7 bases and 2 bases, there was a span of 11 bases. The CDR3 consists of 14 residues. Germline CDR1 is LNHDA and CDR2 is SQIVND (reference sequence). CDR3 loop: CASNYGGTNEKLFF. The CDR3 DNA reads as TGTGCCAGTAACTACGGTGGGACTAATGAAAAACTGTTTTTT.

Within the sample, this clone is medium-sized. V usage is TRBV4-1 and J usage is TRBJ1-1, with D possibly matching TRBD1 (5 bases). Germline assignment: CDR1 MGHRA and CDR2 YSYEKL. V was trimmed by 2 bases and J by 0 bases, leaving 10 bases between them. The CDR3 covers 15 residues. CDR3 sequence (DNA): TGCGCCAGCAGCCAATTTTGGGGCATGAACACTGAAGCTTTCTTT. Its protein is CASSQFWGMNTEAFF.

The V gene is TRBV6-1, the J gene TRBJ2-7, with D perhaps matching TRBD2 (6 bases). From germline, CDR1 is MNHNS and CDR2 SASEGT. CDR3 size: 15 residues. V lost 0 bases, J lost 2 bases, and 11 bases lay in between. The DNA for the CDR3 is TGTGCCAGCAGTGAAGCTCCGCGGGGCACCTACGAGCAGTACTTC. Its protein is CASSEAPRGTYEQYF.

This chain links TRBV9 with TRBJ1-3; TRBD1 matches at 9 bases. The CDR3 length is 14 residues. Germline V gene lookup returns CDR1 SGDLS and CDR2 YYNGEE. J lost 2 bases, V lost 6 bases, and 3 bases had no gene match. This chain's CDR3 is CASTGTGTGNTIYF. Here the CDR3 DNA reads TGTGCCAGCACGGGGACAGGGACTGGAAACACCATATATTTT.

This clone occurred a few times. This chain joins TRBV30 and TRBJ1-1, with D unclear. Germline V gene sequence: CDR1 GTSNPN, CDR2 SVGIG (reference sequence). CDR3 length equals 14 residues. Trimming left V 4 bases short and J 5 bases short, with 17 bases between. The CDR3 region has the DNA TGTGCCTGGACCTCTACACAGAAGATTACTGAAGCTTTCTTT. Its translation is CAWTSTQKITEAFF.

This clone was detected only a few times. The chain is built from TRBV28 and TRBJ2-5; D ambiguous. CDR1 MDHEN and CDR2 SYDVKM come from the germline V gene. The CDR3 loop spans 14 amino acids. Trimming shortened V by 5 bases and J by 1 base, and 11 bases separated the two germline ends. The CDR3 loop is CASSPYGPQETQYF. CDR3 in DNA: TGTGCCAGCAGTCCGTACGGGCCCCAAGAGACCCAGTACTTC.

This chain links TRBV29-1 with TRBJ2-1; D gene uncertain. Trimming took 5 bases from V and 0 from J, leaving 5 bases between them. Per the germline V gene, CDR1 is SQVTM and CDR2 is ANQGSEA. The CDR3 loop spans 12 amino acids. CDR3 loop: CSVTASYNEQFF. The CDR3 nucleotides read TGCAGCGTTACGGCCTCCTACAATGAGCAGTTCTTC.

This chain links TRBV6-8 with TRBJ2-7; 12 nucleotides line up with TRBD2. In germline, CDR1 is MNHGY, CDR2 SAAAGT. This CDR3 comprises 15 residues. Trimming cost V 6 bases and J 2 bases; bases outside gene matches: 5. CDR3 DNA sequence: TGTGCCAGCAGCCTAGCGGGAGGGTCCGCCTACGAGCAGTACTTC. Translated, it gives CASSLAGGSAYEQYF.

Relative to its sample, this clone is medium-sized. The rearrangement links TRBV11-3 to TRBJ2-7, with 7 bases lining up with TRBD2. Germline CDR1 reads SGHNT; CDR2 reads YENEEA. With 5 bases clipped from V and 4 bases from J, the junction kept 14 bases outside the gene matches. CDR3 length: 16 residues. The CDR3 sequence is CASSPRGGGRGYEQYF. In nucleotides, the CDR3 is TGTGCCAGCAGCCCCCGGGGTGGCGGGAGAGGATACGAGCAGTACTTC.

This clone was counted a few times. V gene TRBV6-7 combines with J gene TRBJ1-2; perhaps TRBD1 as D (5 bases). TRBV6-7 qualifies as an ORF whose function is uncertain. The CDR3 sequence is 12 residues long. The V and J ends lost 11 bases and 3 bases respectively, with 13 bases between them. The CDR3, as DNA: TGTGCCCTCGGGGGAACTCACTATGGCTACACCTTC. Amino acid sequence: CALGGTHYGYTF.

The chain is built from TRBV28 and TRBJ2-1; D is unclear. The CDR3 length is 15 residues. Trimming removed 1 base from V and 4 bases from J, with 11 bases in between. Germline V gives CDR1 MDHEN, CDR2 SYDVKM. CDR3 amino acids: CASSLSPGTYNEQFF. CDR3 nucleotide sequence: TGTGCCAGCAGTTTATCACCAGGAACTTACAATGAGCAGTTCTTC.

This clone was seen a handful of times. The chain links TRBV6-8 to TRBJ1-1; no firm D call. Germline values: CDR1 MNHGY, CDR2 SAAAGT. V lost 6 bases, J lost 6 bases, and 14 bases lay in between. The CDR3 spans 13 residues. CDR3 DNA sequence: TGTGCCAGCAGCTCAGGCGCCGTGGCTGAAGCTTTCTTT. This translates into CASSSGAVAEAFF.

The chain has TRBV15 and TRBJ2-3, with 10 bases identical to TRBD2. CDR1 and CDR2 (germline): LNHNV, YYDKDF (reference sequence). V lost 1 base and J lost 6; bases outside the gene matches: 4. This CDR3 region has 15 residues. The CDR3 nucleotides are TGTGCCACCAGCAGAGCCGGTAGCGGGGGGGATACGCAGTATTTT. Amino acid sequence: CATSRAGSGGDTQYF.

A remark on this clone: Compared with germline, one end of the junction differs, possibly owing to a read error. The rearrangement links TRBV19 to TRBJ2-2, with TRBD1 identical over 7 bases. The germline V gene encodes CDR1 LNHDA and CDR2 SQIVND (reference sequence). The CDR3 has 17 amino acids. For the CDR3, the DNA is TGTGCCAGTAGTATAGCCCACAGGGGTATGAACGCCGGGGAGCTGTTTTTT. This encodes CASSIAHRGMNAGELFF. Variable domain in full (rest from reference TRBV19 and TRBJ2-2): DGGITQSPKYLFRKEGQNVTLSCEQNLNHDAMYWYRQDPGQGLRLIYYSQIVNDFQKGDIAEGYSVSREKKESFPLTVTSAQKNPTAFYLCASSIAHRGMNAGELFFGEGSRLTVL.